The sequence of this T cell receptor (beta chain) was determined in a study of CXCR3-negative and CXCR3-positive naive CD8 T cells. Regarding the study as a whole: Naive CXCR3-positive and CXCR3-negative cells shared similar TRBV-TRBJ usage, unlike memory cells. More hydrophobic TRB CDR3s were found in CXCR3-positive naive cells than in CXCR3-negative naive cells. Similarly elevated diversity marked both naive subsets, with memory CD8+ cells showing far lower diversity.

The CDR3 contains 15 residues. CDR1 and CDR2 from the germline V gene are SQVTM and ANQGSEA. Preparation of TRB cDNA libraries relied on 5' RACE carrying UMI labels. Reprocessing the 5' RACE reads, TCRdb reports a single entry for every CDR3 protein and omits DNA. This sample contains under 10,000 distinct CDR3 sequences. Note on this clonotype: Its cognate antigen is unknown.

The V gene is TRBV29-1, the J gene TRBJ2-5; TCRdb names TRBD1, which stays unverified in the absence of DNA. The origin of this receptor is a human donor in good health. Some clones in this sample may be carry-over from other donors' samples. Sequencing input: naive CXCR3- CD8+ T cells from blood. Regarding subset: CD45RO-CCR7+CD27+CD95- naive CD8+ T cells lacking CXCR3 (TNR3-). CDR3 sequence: CSVEDLGGARETQYF.